This record looks at one T cell receptor beta chain sequence and its context. Germline is not matched at one junction end, which may reflect a read error. For each subset, genomic DNA was distributed in equal portions over several immunoSEQ plates. The repertoire was sequenced with immunoSEQ multiplex PCR; TCRdb's copy has only in-frame clones and lacks some. The data hold 1.5 million to 2.5 million clones, with approximately 95% observed a single time. This entry is derived from a study of shared clonotypes between healthy human individuals. Selected positively for CCR7 and CD45RO-negative, naive CD8 cells excluded terminally differentiated effector memory CD45RA+ cells. Only Caucasian adults living in Nashville, Tennessee made up the donor group. Germline CDR1 GTSNPN, CDR2 SVGIG (reference sequence). The CDR3 has 12 residues.

The rearrangement joins TRBV30 to TRBJ1-1, with D hard to call. The sample taken for sequencing was naive CD8+ T cells sorted from blood. The sequence derives from a man between 18 and 35 years old in good health. CDR3 DNA: TGTGCCTGCAGTGACGGGGACACTGAAGCTTTCTTT. This sequence encodes CACSDGDTEAFF.